A selection of T cell receptor beta chains follows, all from one sample in a study of cytomegalovirus exposure and HLA in healthy donors. Sequenced by immunoSEQ multiplex PCR; TCRdb stores in-frame clones only, minus some. The data show tens of thousands of clones, about 93% seen once. Sequenced: PBMCs. These receptors were taken from a man younger than 35 in good health and CMV-seronegative. CDR3s include the opening cysteine and the closing phenylalanine or tryptophan. For some rows the clone size is stated as once, few or many, or as a class when expanded; others skip it.

>TRBJ2-1|.|14|TRBV2
CATSRTSGYNEQFF
>TRBJ2-3|once|16|TRBV9
CASSAGTSDGTDTQYF
>TRBJ2-7|.|14|TRBV14
CASSHKTSPYEQYF
>TRBJ1-2|few|15|TRBV19
CASSTHRGLNYGYTF
>TRBJ2-3|.|14|TRBV15
CATASGRVTDTQYF
>TRBJ2-1|.|15|TRBV19
CASKKFLAGHNEQFF
>TRBJ1-5|once|15|TRBV28
CASSPRRSGNQPQHF
>TRBJ2-3|once|17|TRBV18
CASSPRGRGRATDTQYF
>TRBJ2-2|once|16|TRBV6-6
CASRLAGEGFDGELFF
>TRBJ1-5|.|13|TRBV28
CASRGLTNQPQHF
>TRBJ1-2|once|13|TRBV29-1
CSVVGGGESGYTF
>TRBJ2-7|once|12|TRBV6-5
CASRGTGAPLHF
>TRBJ2-2|.|15|TRBV7-2
CASSLIGLAAGELFF
>TRBJ2-3|once|14|TRBV7-2
CASSLSRAGDTQYF
>TRBJ2-3|many|15|TRBV6-4
CASSAASGSSDTQYF
>TRBJ2-5|.|13|TRBV15
CATRAGLQETQYF
>TRBJ2-7|.|15|TRBV7-2
CASSLAAKSAYEQYF
>TRBJ2-7|.|15|TRBV30
CACRGGGSPSYEQYF
>TRBJ1-2|few|14|TRBV6-5
CASSGGQGGYGYTF
>TRBJ1-2|.|14|TRBV6-1
CASSGQGWADGYTF
>TRBJ2-2|.|17|TRBV5-1
CASSRGAAGGNTGELFF
>TRBJ2-7|once|15|TRBV6-5
CASSRTGSLSYEQYF
>TRBJ2-1|.|20|TRBV9
CASSVKPNPHREGPHNEQFF
>TRBJ1-1|.|15|TRBV18
CASSRGQGPNTEAFF
>TRBJ1-5|.|17|TRBV2
CASSELGAGGFGQPQHF
>TRBJ2-7|.|11|TRBV10-3
CAISKSSEQYF
>TRBJ2-1|.|13|TRBV18
CASSRGTVPEQFF
>TRBJ2-1|few|12|TRBV27
CASSSSGSEQFF
>TRBJ2-7|.|16|TRBV27
CASSPGTGETTLEQYF
>TRBJ2-3|.|14|TRBV2
CASSVGEVPDTQYF
>TRBJ2-7|.|14|TRBV5-5
CASSLGGRLDEQYF
>TRBJ2-2|.|20|TRBV28
CASSIWPGIQRFANTGELFF
>TRBJ1-5|.|15|TRBV6-5
CASSRDMGGNQPQHF
>TRBJ2-3|.|16|TRBV9
CASSVSSGSSTDTQYF
>TRBJ1-1|.|15|TRBV18
CASSPGTGRGNEAFF
>TRBJ2-1|.|17|TRBV2
CASSGGTSGRKYNEQFF
>TRBJ2-7|.|15|TRBV28
CASSGTGTVSYEQYF
>TRBJ2-1|.|16|TRBV11-2
CASSWASGTTYNEQFF
>TRBJ2-5|.|19|TRBV23-1
CASSHRRAKQGPPGETQYF
>TRBJ1-5|.|14|TRBV25-1
CASSGQGMHQPQHF
>TRBJ2-3|.|12|TRBV13
CASSRGTDTQYF
>TRBJ1-2|.|12|TRBV7-2
CASSTDGAGYTF
>TRBJ1-2|.|14|TRBV28
CASSLPPGSSGYTF
>TRBJ2-6|.|15|TRBV19
CASSIISSGANVLTF
>TRBJ1-1|once|13|TRBV28
CASRPTGNTEAFF
>TRBJ1-1|.|15|TRBV5-1
CASSPPDRGTTEAFF
>TRBJ2-3|.|13|TRBV4-2
CASSQTVTDTQYF
>TRBJ2-2|.|16|TRBV7-8
CASSLRTGLDGGELFF
>TRBJ2-3|.|15|TRBV5-1
CASSLFGAGADTQYF
>TRBJ1-1|.|13|TRBV6-5
CASSPTGNTEAFF